Listed below are T cell receptor beta chains from one sample, sequenced in a study of cytomegalovirus exposure and HLA in healthy donors. TCRdb's table, derived via immunoSEQ multiplex PCR, lists solely in-frame clones and lacks some. The data hold 200,000 or so clones, with roughly 80% observed a single time. The sample was PBMCs. These receptors were obtained from a male donor in good health and CMV-seropositive. Each CDR3 is given with its conserved first and last residue. The D gene is left open where the match is weak.

j_call v_call d_call cdr3_aa
TRBJ2-1 TRBV9 - CASSVGGAAGFIVNEQFF
TRBJ2-2 TRBV5-4 - CASRDWSNTGELFF
TRBJ1-4 TRBV19 TRBD1 CASRGDRGTEKLFF
TRBJ1-1 TRBV6-4 - CASSERQSTEAFF
TRBJ1-2 TRBV11-2 TRBD1 CASSSGTAERYTF
TRBJ1-6 TRBV5-6 - CASSGAGGAPLHF
TRBJ2-7 TRBV5-6 - CASSGLIGLTGEQYF
TRBJ2-4 TRBV2 - CASLAEFKNIQYF
TRBJ1-2 TRBV9 TRBD1 CASSPGGLGPYGYTF
TRBJ2-6 TRBV11-2 TRBD2 CASSPSFGTTEELTF
TRBJ2-3 TRBV18 TRBD1 CASSRGTDADTQYF
TRBJ2-7 TRBV28 TRBD2 CASSFLLAGGPDEQYF
TRBJ2-3 TRBV11-3 - CASSQGSATDTQYF
TRBJ2-1 TRBV19 - CASSISRGANEQFF
TRBJ1-5 TRBV6-5 - CASSSTKPGQPQHF
TRBJ2-1 TRBV4-3 TRBD2 CASSQRSSGGAAEQFF
TRBJ2-7 TRBV6-5 TRBD1 CASSYSPPGQGYEQYF
TRBJ1-2 TRBV9 - CASSPDRYYGYTF
TRBJ2-5 TRBV7-2 - CASSSKETQYF
TRBJ1-5 TRBV4-2 TRBD1 CASSREDRGNQPQHF
TRBJ2-7 TRBV11-2 TRBD2 CASSTRLAGSVEQYF
TRBJ2-3 TRBV7-9 TRBD1 CSSSLVGTGGGTQYF
TRBJ2-7 TRBV4-2 - CASSQDARTYEQYF
TRBJ1-1 TRBV19 - CASSIMAPGNTEAFF
TRBJ1-5 TRBV19 - CASSIDPRGNQPQHF
TRBJ2-7 TRBV10-3 TRBD1 CAAGQGAEEQYF
TRBJ2-5 TRBV6-1 - CASSGRQTYYQETQYF
TRBJ1-1 TRBV11-2 TRBD1 CASSLTGQGYTEAFF
TRBJ1-5 TRBV4-2 - CASSQDGGNQPQHF
TRBJ1-2 TRBV7-9 - CASSAMTAGEYGYTF
TRBJ2-2 TRBV11-2 - CASSLGLREVSSGELFF
TRBJ1-1 TRBV28 - CASSLAGLGTEAFF
TRBJ2-1 TRBV7-9 TRBD2 CASSFWGGSEQFF
TRBJ2-7 TRBV5-6 - CASSLMSDEQYF
TRBJ1-2 TRBV9 TRBD1 CASSPEGAAFPGGYTF